A single sample is the source of the 21 T cell receptor beta chains below, sequenced in a study of blood T cell repertoires in COVID-19. The method was immunoSEQ multiplex PCR; TCRdb's version includes in-frame clones alone and lacks a portion of them. The table records about 73,000 clones, roughly 76% of them present only once. Sequences were obtained from peripheral blood. The receptor set was obtained from a woman in her 70s with acute or convalescent COVID-19.

The chain recombines TRBV27 with TRBJ2-1; TRBD2 agrees at 11 bases. Germline V gene data show CDR1 as MNHEY and CDR2 as SMNVEV (reference sequence). V was pared by 1 base and J by 10 bases, with 3 bases of the junction left unmatched. This CDR3 spans 14 amino acids. The CDR3 region is CASSLLGLAEEQFF. In nucleotides, the CDR3 is TGTGCCAGCAGTTTATTGGGACTAGCGGAAGAGCAGTTCTTC.

This clone was seen more than once but under ten times. The V and J genes are TRBV19 and TRBJ1-3; the D gene is possibly TRBD1 (6 bases). The CDR3 extends over 13 amino acids. Germline CDR1 is LNHDA and CDR2 is SQIVND (reference sequence). The V and J ends lost 5 bases and 4 bases respectively, with 9 bases between them. The CDR3 reads CASSGDMGNTIYF. CDR3 DNA: TGTGCCAGTAGTGGGGACATGGGAAACACCATATATTTT.

Remarks on this clone: Other DNA sequences in this sample translate to the same CDR3. The chain joins TRBV19 to TRBJ2-7; D is perhaps TRBD2 (6 bases). In germline, CDR1 is LNHDA, CDR2 SQIVND (reference sequence). Trimming took 1 base from V and 0 from J, leaving 10 bases between them. CDR3 size: 15 residues. Here the CDR3 DNA reads TGTGCCAGTAGTATAGCTGGAGGGCCCTCCTACGAGCAGTACTTC. As protein: CASSIAGGPSYEQYF. The variable domain in full, with the rest retrieved from reference TRBV19 and TRBJ2-7, is DGGITQSPKYLFRKEGQNVTLSCEQNLNHDAMYWYRQDPGQGLRLIYYSQIVNDFQKGDIAEGYSVSREKKESFPLTVTSAQKNPTAFYLCASSIAGGPSYEQYFGPGTRLTVT.

The V and J genes are TRBV19 and TRBJ1-4; D not resolved. CDR3 length equals 15 residues. V lost 1 base to trimming and J lost 8 bases, with 14 bases between them. Germline V gene data show CDR1 as LNHDA and CDR2 as SQIVND (reference sequence). CDR3 DNA sequence: TGTGCCAGTAGTATAGGTTGGCCGAACCAGGAAAAACTGTTTTTT. Translated: CASSIGWPNQEKLFF.

The V and J genes are TRBV5-6 and TRBJ2-3; 9 bases line up with TRBD2. V was pared by 5 bases and J by 5 bases, with 18 bases of the junction left unmatched. The CDR3 totals 18 residues. Germline CDR1 is SGHDT and CDR2 is YYEEEE. The CDR3 here is CASRFRPAGGPMGDTQYF. The CDR3 coding sequence is TGTGCCAGCAGATTTAGGCCGGCGGGAGGGCCGATGGGAGATACGCAGTATTTT.

CDR3 DNA sequence: TGTGCCAGCAGACCGACAGGCCGCTCCACAGATACGCAGTATTTT. This translates into CASRPTGRSTDTQYF. The chain joins TRBV28 to TRBJ2-3; the D gene is possibly TRBD1 (6 bases). The germline CDR1 and CDR2 sequences are MDHEN and SYDVKM. The CDR3 length is 15 residues. Trimming stripped 6 bases from V and 2 bases from J, with 15 bases between.

The V and J genes are TRBV6-5 and TRBJ1-1; tentatively, D is TRBD1 (6 bases). Germline values: CDR1 MNHEY, CDR2 SVGAGI. The ends were cut back, 2 bases at V and 10 bases at J, with 14 bases in the middle. The CDR3 loop spans 13 amino acids. CDR3 DNA sequence: TGTGCCAGCAGTTACGGTCAGGGGCATGGAGCTTTCTTT. This gives the protein CASSYGQGHGAFF.

This sequence joins TRBV5-1 and TRBJ2-7; D is possibly TRBD2 (6 bases). Germline V gives CDR1 SGHRS, CDR2 YFSETQ. The CDR3 has 15 residues. With 0 bases removed from V and 5 bases from J, the gap between germline ends came to 15 bases. The CDR3 sequence: CASSLAGGAGDEQYF. The DNA of the CDR3 is TGCGCCAGCAGCTTGGCCGGAGGGGCAGGCGACGAGCAGTACTTC.

The chain's CDR3 is CASSQVTNNSPLHF. In DNA, the CDR3 is TGTGCCAGCAGCCAAGTAACAAATAATTCACCCCTCCACTTT. This chain links TRBV3-1 (or the pseudogene TRBV3-2) with TRBJ1-6, with D uncertain. V lost 1 base and J 5 bases, leaving 6 bases between the germline ends. Germline CDR1 and CDR2: LGHDT and YNNKEL (reference sequence). The CDR3 sequence is 14 residues long.

This chain joins TRBV2 and TRBJ2-5; perhaps TRBD2 as D (5 bases). The length of the CDR3 is 10 residues. Germline CDR1 SNHLY, CDR2 FYNNEI. Between the trimmed V and J ends, which lost 3 bases and 9 bases, there was a span of 5 bases. The CDR3 nucleotides read TGTGCCAGCAGTGAGAGGGCCCAGTACTTC. Translated: CASSERAQYF.

The J gene is TRBJ1-1, the V gene TRBV6-5; the D is unclear. Germline V gives CDR1 MNHEY, CDR2 SVGAGI. Between the trimmed V and J ends, which lost 5 bases and 3 bases, there was a span of 7 bases. The CDR3 has 12 amino acids. The CDR3 sequence: CASSQLDTEAFF. The DNA for the CDR3 is TGTGCCAGCAGTCAACTCGACACTGAAGCTTTCTTT.

This clone appeared a single time. The chain uses TRBV28 and TRBJ1-6; TRBD1 matches at 7 bases. V was clipped by 6 bases and J by 6 bases; unmatched bases: 2. The CDR3 is 13 amino acids. Per germline, CDR1 MDHEN and CDR2 SYDVKM. CDR3 DNA: TGTGCCAGCAGGGGGACAGTTAATTCACCCCTCCACTTT. As protein: CASRGTVNSPLHF.

In nucleotides, the CDR3 is TGTGCCAGCACAGTTACATCAGGGCCCAAATCACCCCTCCACTTT. It yields the protein CASTVTSGPKSPLHF. This sequence joins TRBV6-5 and TRBJ1-6, with a tentative D call TRBD1 (5 bases). Per germline, CDR1 MNHEY and CDR2 SVGAGI. The CDR3 has 15 amino acids. Trimming removed 7 bases at V and 10 bases at J, with 20 bases between.

The gene calls are TRBV18 and TRBJ2-7, with D possibly being TRBD2 (6 bases). With 3 bases removed from V and 6 bases from J, the gap between germline ends came to 9 bases. Germline V CDR1 and CDR2: KGHSH, LQKENI. CDR3 size: 12 residues. The CDR3 nucleotides read TGTGCCAGCTCACCGCCCGGGGGCGAGCAGTACTTC. It encodes CASSPPGGEQYF.

The genes are TRBV5-1 and TRBJ1-2; D is ambiguous. Germline V CDR1 and CDR2: SGHRS, YFSETQ. The CDR3 is made up of 16 amino acids. Trimming removed 0 bases at V and 1 base at J, with 13 bases between. CDR3 sequence: CASSLGAIKFNYGYTF. The CDR3 DNA reads TGCGCCAGCAGCTTGGGGGCCATTAAATTTAACTATGGCTACACCTTC.

The chain combines TRBV27 with TRBJ1-1; 8 nucleotides match TRBD1. Per germline, CDR1 MNHEY and CDR2 SMNVEV (reference sequence). CDR3 size: 13 residues. The V segment lost 6 bases and the J segment 10 bases; nucleotides outside the gene matches: 10. The CDR3 bases are TGTGCCAGCAGGAAACAGGGGGTACTAGTAGCTTTCTTT. Amino acid sequence: CASRKQGVLVAFF.

The CDR3 sequence: CASSSTVPGAFF. CDR3 bases: TGTGCCAGCAGCTCGACAGTCCCCGGGGCTTTCTTT. This sequence joins TRBV11-2 and TRBJ1-1; tentative D call: TRBD1 (5 bases). The germline V gene encodes CDR1 SGHAT and CDR2 FQNNGV. The CDR3 runs to 12 residues. Between the trimmed V and J ends, which lost 4 bases and 11 bases, there was a span of 14 bases.

As DNA, the CDR3 is TGCGCCAGCAGTGGGAGGGTCACTGAAGCTTTCTTT. Translated, it gives CASSGRVTEAFF. This sequence joins TRBV10-2 and TRBJ1-1; D is uncertain. Germline V gives CDR1 WSHSY, CDR2 SAAADI. Trimming shortened V by 4 bases and J by 4 bases, and 7 bases separated the two germline ends. This CDR3 contains 12 residues.

This clone was counted between two and nine times. The chain uses TRBV29-1 and TRBJ2-1, with D perhaps TRBD1 (6 bases). Trimming took 4 bases from V and 7 from J, leaving 23 bases between them. The length of the CDR3 is 16 residues. Per germline, CDR1 SQVTM and CDR2 ANQGSEA. The CDR3, as DNA: TGCAGCGTTGCTGGCGTAGCAGGGGCGCGCCCGAATGAGCAGTTCTTC. Its translation is CSVAGVAGARPNEQFF.

The CDR3 DNA reads TGTGCCAGCAGCTCACGACAGGGAAACCAAGAGACCCAGTACTTC. Translating gives CASSSRQGNQETQYF. The rearrangement uses TRBV7-9 and TRBJ2-5, with 7 bases fitting TRBD1. The CDR3 contains 15 residues. Germline V gene lookup returns CDR1 SEHNR and CDR2 FQNEAQ (reference sequence). Unmatched junction bases numbered 5, after V lost 4 bases and J lost 0 bases.

The chain links TRBV19 to TRBJ2-7; the match to TRBD2 covers 13 bases. CDR1 LNHDA and CDR2 SQIVND come from the germline V gene (reference sequence). The CDR3 has 16 amino acids. V shed 5 bases and J 2 bases; nucleotides not matched to a gene: 6. CDR3 residues: CASSQGTSGTPYEQYF. As DNA, the CDR3 is TGTGCCAGTAGTCAAGGGACTAGCGGGACTCCCTACGAGCAGTACTTC.